Given below is one TCR beta chain in context. Its antigen is still unknown. The assay was immunoSEQ multiplex PCR, and TCRdb's table has in-frame clones only and misses some. This sample has tens of thousands of clones, with about 87% found just once. There are 17 residues in the CDR3. After removal of 5 bases from V and 5 bases from J, the junction contained 13 bases not matched to a gene. Germline CDR1 SGHTA, CDR2 FQGNSA. Exclusion of a patient followed from autoimmune disease history or systemic immunosuppression. This entry belongs to a study of OX40 agonist ivuxolimab in advanced cancers. Regarding the study as a whole: At 0.1 to 3.0 mg/kg and by week 6, clonal expansion occurred in CD4+ and CD8+ blood T cells.

The chain is built from TRBV7-2 and TRBJ2-1, with 9 bases that match TRBD2. The source was CD4+ or CD8+ T cells sorted from blood, collected in a trial of the OX40 agonist ivuxolimab. This TCR derives from an adult with an advanced solid tumor such as melanoma, head and neck, liver or kidney cancer. As DNA, the CDR3 is TGTGCCAGCAGCCTATTCCGGCCTAGCGGGAATAACAATGAGCAGTTCTTC. Translated: CASSLFRPSGNNNEQFF.